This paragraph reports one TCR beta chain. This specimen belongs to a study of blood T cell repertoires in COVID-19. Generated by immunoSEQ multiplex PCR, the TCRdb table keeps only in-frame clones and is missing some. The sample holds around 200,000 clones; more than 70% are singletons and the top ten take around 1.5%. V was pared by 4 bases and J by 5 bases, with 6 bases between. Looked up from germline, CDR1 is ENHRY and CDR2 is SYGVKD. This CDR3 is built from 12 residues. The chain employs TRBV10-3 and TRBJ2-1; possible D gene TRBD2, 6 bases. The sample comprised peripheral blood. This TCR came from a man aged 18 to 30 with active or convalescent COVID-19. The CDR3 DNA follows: TGTGCCATCAGTGGACTAGACAATGAGCAGTTCTTC. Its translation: CAISGLDNEQFF.